One and the same sample provided the 17 T cell receptor beta chains below, sequenced in a study of T cells in Graves' hyperthyroidism and ophthalmopathy. Using RNA transcripts as the source, TCR beta CDR3 regions were amplified. Primed by the HTBI set, a first-round RT-PCR was run on the TCR CDR3. One entry per CDR3 protein results from TCRdb running MiXCR on the multiplex PCR reads. The sample records about 550,000 distinct CDR3 sequences, less than 25% being singletons. Sample: blood. The receptors here all came from a man aged 18 to 35 with Graves' hyperthyroidism.

This clonotype was detected only a few times. The chain couples TRBV6-1 to TRBJ2-3; 8 bases match TRBD1. CDR3 length: 15 amino acids. Germline V lookup: CDR1 MNHNS, CDR2 SASEGT. V lost 8 bases and J lost 4; bases outside the gene matches: 11. The CDR3 DNA sequence: TGTGCCAGCGCGAGGACAGGGTCCTCCGCAGATACGCAGTATTTT. Residues: CASARTGSSADTQYF.

Comment on this clonotype: This may be a read error: a much more frequent sequence differs by one nucleotide. CDR3 amino acids: CASSRRLAGGLTGELFF. In nucleotides, the CDR3 is TGTGCCAGCAGCCGTCGACTAGCGGGGGGCCTTACCGGGGAGCTGTTTTTT. V usage is TRBV4-2 and J usage is TRBJ2-2, with 13 bases that match TRBD2. Germline lookup yields CDR1 LGHNA and CDR2 YNFKEQ. This CDR3 comprises 17 residues. V was clipped by 4 bases and J by 5 bases; unmatched bases: 7.

This clonotype was picked up many times. This chain links TRBV29-1 with TRBJ2-5; 7 bases agree with TRBD1. Germline V lookup: CDR1 SQVTM, CDR2 ANQGSEA. The CDR3 is made up of 13 amino acids. V shed 3 bases, J shed 2 bases, and the junction held 3 bases outside the gene matches. The CDR3 DNA reads TGCAGCGTTGAGGGCAGGGGGCAAGAGACCCAGTACTTC. It encodes CSVEGRGQETQYF.

This clonotype was seen at least ten times. The chain recombines TRBV28 with TRBJ1-1, with 9 positions matching TRBD1. Germline V gives CDR1 MDHEN, CDR2 SYDVKM. The CDR3 contains 14 residues. V lost 4 bases, J lost 7 bases, and 7 bases stayed unmatched. The CDR3 here is CASSYRGRMDEAFF. CDR3 coding DNA: TGTGCCAGCAGTTACAGGGGGCGGATGGATGAAGCTTTCTTT.

This clonotype was seen a handful of times. The V gene is TRBV27, the J gene TRBJ1-2; 7 bases match TRBD1. The CDR3 is 17 amino acids. Trimming removed 6 bases from V and 4 bases from J; junction bases left unmatched: 17. From germline, CDR1 is MNHEY and CDR2 SMNVEV (reference sequence). DNA of the CDR3: TGTGCCAGCAGCAGTAGGACGACCCGCGACAGGGCCTATGGCTACACCTTC. Protein product: CASSSRTTRDRAYGYTF.

This clonotype was seen at least ten times. This chain connects TRBV20-1 to TRBJ2-7, with 8 bases matching TRBD2. The germline V gene has CDR1 DFQATT and CDR2 SNEGSKA (reference sequence). The J segment lost 13 bases and the V segment lost 6 bases, leaving 5 bases of the junction unmatched. There are 9 residues in the CDR3. The DNA of the CDR3 is TGCAGTGCCGGGACTAGTTCTTACTTC. This codes for CSAGTSSYF.

This clonotype was picked up one time. The genes are TRBV12-3 or TRBV12-4 and TRBJ2-2; D is undetermined. This CDR3 contains 14 residues. Trimming stripped 4 bases from V and 4 bases from J, with 10 bases between. The CDR3 is CASSSLDLTGELFF. In DNA form, the CDR3 reads TGTGCCAGCAGTTCTTTGGACCTCACCGGGGAGCTGTTTTTT.

This clonotype appeared many times. As DNA, the CDR3 is TGTGCCACAGGACCCCTGCTTGTCTACGAGCAGTACTTC. Translating it yields CATGPLLVYEQYF. The chain uses TRBV6-5 and TRBJ2-7; D remains ambiguous. Germline V lookup: CDR1 MNHEY, CDR2 SVGAGI. Trimming took off 10 bases at V and 3 bases at J, with 16 bases between the two ends. This CDR3 has 13 residues.

This clonotype was counted ten times or more. The chain recombines TRBV28 with TRBJ1-3, with a tentative D call TRBD1 (5 bases). The V end lost 8 bases, the J end lost 8 bases, and 16 bases lay between the germline ends. CDR1 and CDR2 from the germline V gene are MDHEN and SYDVKM. This CDR3 comprises 13 residues. CDR3 nucleotides: TGTGCCAGCGGCTCGACAGAGGCGGACACCATATATTTT. Residues: CASGSTEADTIYF.

The sample holds many counts of this clonotype. The gene calls are TRBV19 and TRBJ2-5; 11 nucleotides align to TRBD1. In germline, CDR1 is LNHDA, CDR2 SQIVND (reference sequence). J lost 5 bases, V lost 3 bases, and 5 bases had no gene match. This CDR3 comprises 15 residues. The CDR3 protein is CASSIAGQGAETQYF. The CDR3 DNA follows: TGTGCCAGTAGTATCGCCGGACAGGGGGCTGAGACCCAGTACTTC.

There are many counts of this clonotype. This chain joins TRBV6-5 and TRBJ2-7; D uncertain. The CDR3 is 16 amino acids. Germline CDR1 is MNHEY and CDR2 is SVGAGI. V was shortened by 5 bases and J by 0 bases, with 17 bases between the two germline ends. The CDR3 here is CASSPAWKLSSYEQYF. The CDR3 bases are TGTGCCAGCAGTCCCGCTTGGAAGCTGAGCTCCTACGAGCAGTACTTC.

This clonotype showed up many times. The chain has TRBV12-3 or TRBV12-4 and TRBJ1-5; D is undetermined. V lost 7 bases to trimming and J lost 4 bases, with 14 bases between them. CDR3 length: 14 amino acids. In DNA, the CDR3 is TGTGCCAGCACCTCAGCAACTGTGAATCAGCCCCAGCATTTT. This translates into CASTSATVNQPQHF.

This clonotype was seen at least ten times. The chain links TRBV12-3 or TRBV12-4 to TRBJ2-5; D ambiguous. V lost 5 bases, J lost 5 bases, and 6 bases lay in between. The CDR3 extends over 11 amino acids. The CDR3 reads CASSPSETQYF. CDR3 in DNA: TGTGCCAGCAGTCCCTCGGAGACCCAGTACTTC.

The chain is built from TRBV30 and TRBJ2-5; 8 nucleotides line up with TRBD1. The CDR3 is 13 amino acids. V gave up 5 bases and J gave up 1 base; unmatched junction bases: 3. Germline CDR1 reads GTSNPN; CDR2 reads SVGIG (reference sequence). CDR3 DNA: TGTGCCTGGGAAACAGGGGGCCAAGAGACCCAGTACTTC. It translates to CAWETGGQETQYF.

This clonotype was detected ten times or more. The rearrangement links TRBV11-2 to TRBJ1-1; a possible D gene is TRBD1 (5 bases). Germline V gives CDR1 SGHAT, CDR2 FQNNGV. Between the trimmed V and J ends, which lost 5 bases and 7 bases, there was a span of 11 bases. The CDR3 spans 12 residues. The CDR3 protein is CASSGGVSEAFF. In DNA, the CDR3 is TGTGCCAGCAGCGGGGGAGTTAGTGAAGCTTTCTTT.

This clonotype was counted at least ten times. Here the CDR3 omits its conserved ending phenylalanine or tryptophan, so a read error is the likely source. The DNA is left out, because the CDR3 cannot be placed on it with certainty; the CDR3 is given as TCRdb lists it. The chain carries TRBV28 and TRBJ2-7; the table assigns TRBD1, which was not confirmed against the DNA. Germline V gives CDR1 MDHEN, CDR2 SYDVKM. The CDR3 spans 12 residues, counting both ends. The CDR3 loop is CASSASGRVIAS.

This clonotype was found many times. The chain carries TRBV27 and TRBJ1-5; 11 positions agree with TRBD1. Trimming at V came to 5 bases and at J to 4 bases, leaving 7 bases not matched to a gene. Germline V gene sequence: CDR1 MNHEY, CDR2 SMNVEV (reference sequence). The CDR3 is 16 amino acids. In DNA, the CDR3 is TGTGCCAGCAGTCCCCGGACAGGGGGCATTAATCAGCCCCAGCATTTT. Protein: CASSPRTGGINQPQHF.